This T cell receptor (beta chain) was captured by sequencing in a study of T cells in Graves' hyperthyroidism and ophthalmopathy. This CDR3 is built from 15 residues. Germline V gives CDR1 SGHRS, CDR2 YFSETQ. Trimming took 1 base from V and 8 from J; bases not matched to a gene: 6. The source material, RNA transcripts, was used to amplify TCR beta CDR3 regions. The TCR CDR3 was amplified in a first-round RT-PCR using the HTBI primer set. From the multiplex PCR reads, TCRdb called clonotypes with MiXCR, one entry per CDR3 protein. The sample has about 770,000 distinct CDR3 sequences, roughly a sixth seen once; the top ten hold 16%. Study-wide findings and caveats: With a median lead of approximately six months before onset, the model predicted ophthalmopathy.

Subjects aged 18 to 65 presented with newly diagnosed hyperthyroidism of less than 2 months' duration. Preceding any ophthalmopathy symptoms, the blood sample dates from first hyperthyroidism diagnosis. As for this clonotype: Its antigen remains unidentified.

The sequenced sample consisted of blood. The chain recombines TRBV5-1 with TRBJ2-3, with 11 bases aligning to TRBD2. This TCR was sampled from a woman aged 50 to 65 with Graves' hyperthyroidism that later progressed to Graves' ophthalmopathy. The DNA of the CDR3 is TGCGCCAGCAGCTTGACTAGCGGGGGCCGCCCTACGCAGTATTTT. It translates to CASSLTSGGRPTQYF.